The T cell receptor beta chain described here comes from a study of response to subunit inactivated influenza vaccine (dated by TCRdb to 2016 to 2019). For context, the study as a whole: The study used deep quantitative T cell receptor repertoire profiling to track responses to a trivalent subunit inactivated influenza vaccine. The paper's findings and limits, for the study overall: According to the authors, only a limited number of new T cells may be recruited by each seasonal influenza vaccination.

Turning to this clonotype: This receptor's antigen is unknown. Nothing much larger sits one base from this clone, and base qualities are not available.

The library came from RT-PCR. Sequencing instrument: Illumina HiSeq 2500. TCRdb handled the public reads itself, with Q25 trimming in fastp and clone calling in MiXCR, and kept productive beta chains. Here each entry gathers all rows of one CDR3 protein and keeps the most common genes and DNA. Here the sample has roughly 550,000 distinct CDR3 sequences; under 25% occur a single time. The leading ten clones occupy 2.5% to 3% of the sample. The sample also formed part of further work on T cells expressing NK-cell markers. Taken from the second paper: TCR beta cDNA libraries were prepared using 5'RACE template switching, which introduced a universal primer site and unique molecular identifiers. Under ten donors provided sorted CD3+CD56+NKG2C+, CD3+CD56+NKG2C- and CD3+CD56-NKG2C+ T-cell subsets, whose TCR beta-chain repertoires were profiled. Among the eight sequenced donors, seven were HCMV-seropositive and one was HCMV-seronegative. In several experiments an anti-gammadeltaTCR antibody was added to restrict sorting to alphabetaTCR-expressing T cells. In roughly six donors, the dominant CD3+CD56+NKG2C+ clonotypes ranked among the top 10 CD8+ clonotypes, making up roughly 1.0-7.5% of CD8+ T cells. Those dominant clonotypes were again the most abundant among CD3+CD56-NKG2C+ cells in a handful of donors, at roughly 28.3-65%. Whether the expanded NKG2C-expressing T cell clones were specific for HCMV antigens remained unclear. All eight donors whose samples were sequenced were randomly selected healthy volunteers, three of them men and five women. HCMV-specific IgG was detected in serum with a commercial ELISA kit to determine HCMV serostatus. Ficoll density gradient centrifugation was used to isolate peripheral blood mononuclear cells from blood. Using Miltenyi isolation kits, CD4+ and CD8+ T cells were isolated from PBMC through magnetic immunoseparation. cDNA synthesis was primed from the TCR beta constant segment, followed by two successive PCR amplification steps. Illumina HiSeq 2000/2500, MiSeq or NextSeq was used to sequence libraries as 2 x 150 bp reads. MIGEC was used to demultiplex reads and group the reads by UMI, and MiTCR was used to assemble and quantify clonotypes. To remove erroneous sequences, TCR cDNA sequences were retained only when supported by two or more reads. The tcR package was used for downstream repertoire analysis, with clonotypes matched between fractions based on CDR3 nucleotide sequence plus V segment. VDJmatch was used to annotate antigen specificity against VDJdb, with one amino acid substitution in CDR3 allowed.

The TCR originated in a man in his fifties who received an inactivated influenza vaccine. Donor details come from another sample of the same person, matched by shared clones. Sequencing used CD4+ T cells sorted from PBMCs, obtained about 11 days after vaccination.

The CDR3 region: CASSPVPGVNEQFF. The nucleotides are TGTGCCAGCAGCCCCGTCCCAGGGGTCAATGAGCAGTTCTTC. The V gene is TRBV7-3 and the J gene is TRBJ2-1; perhaps TRBD1 is the D gene, with 6 bases matching. The germline V gene provides CDR1 SGHTA and CDR2 FQGTGA. From its cysteine to its phenylalanine, the CDR3 spans 14 amino acids. The DNA shown is the 42-base CDR3, in frame from base 1. V is clipped by 5 bases and J by 6 bases, and the sequence between their germline boundaries is 14 bases long.